This T cell receptor beta chain was sequenced during a study of T cell changes during pregnancy in multiple sclerosis. The CDR3 covers 14 residues. From germline, CDR1 is MNHEY and CDR2 SMNVEV (reference sequence). V was cut by 5 bases and J by 7 bases, with 17 bases left in between. Assay used: immunoSEQ multiplex PCR; TCRdb lists only in-frame clones, some missing. Altogether over 65,000 clones are present, less than 95% being singletons, with the ten largest covering 1.5% to 2%. The chain has TRBV27 and TRBJ1-1; possible D gene TRBD1, 5 bases. The source of this sequence is a female donor in good health, enrolled as a control in a pregnancy study. The starting material was peripheral blood, obtained in the first trimester of pregnancy. CDR3 in amino acids: CASSLRGLRGEAFF. For the CDR3, the DNA is TGTGCCAGCAGTCTCCGGGGACTGAGAGGTGAAGCTTTCTTT.